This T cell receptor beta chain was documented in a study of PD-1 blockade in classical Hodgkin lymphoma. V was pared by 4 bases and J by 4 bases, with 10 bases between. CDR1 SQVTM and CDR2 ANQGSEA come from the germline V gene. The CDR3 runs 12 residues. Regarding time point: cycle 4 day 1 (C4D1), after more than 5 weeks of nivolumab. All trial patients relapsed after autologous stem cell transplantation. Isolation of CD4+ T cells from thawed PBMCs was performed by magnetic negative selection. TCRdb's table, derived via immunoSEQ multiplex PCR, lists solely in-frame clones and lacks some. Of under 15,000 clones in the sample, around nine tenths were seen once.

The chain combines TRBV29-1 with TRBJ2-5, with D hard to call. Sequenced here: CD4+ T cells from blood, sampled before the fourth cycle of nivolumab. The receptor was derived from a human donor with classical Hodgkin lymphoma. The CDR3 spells CSVAVSGETQYF. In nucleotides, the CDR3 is TGCAGCGTTGCGGTCTCGGGAGAGACCCAGTACTTC.